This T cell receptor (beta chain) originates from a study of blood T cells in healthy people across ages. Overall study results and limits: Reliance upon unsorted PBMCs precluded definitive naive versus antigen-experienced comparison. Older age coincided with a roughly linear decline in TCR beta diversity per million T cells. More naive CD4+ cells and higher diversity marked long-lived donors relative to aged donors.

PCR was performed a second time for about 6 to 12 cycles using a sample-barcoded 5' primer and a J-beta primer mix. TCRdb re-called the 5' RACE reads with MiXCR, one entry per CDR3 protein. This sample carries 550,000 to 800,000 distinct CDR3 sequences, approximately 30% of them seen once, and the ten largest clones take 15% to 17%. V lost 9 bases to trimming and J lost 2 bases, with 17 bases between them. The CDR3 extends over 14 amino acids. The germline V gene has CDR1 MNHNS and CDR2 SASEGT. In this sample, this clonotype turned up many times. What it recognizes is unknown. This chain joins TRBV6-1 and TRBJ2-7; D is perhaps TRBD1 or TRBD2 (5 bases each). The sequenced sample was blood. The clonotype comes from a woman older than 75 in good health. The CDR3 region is CASETPGQAYEQYF. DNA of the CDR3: TGTGCCAGTGAAACTCCGGGGCAGGCCTACGAGCAGTACTTC.